This TCR beta chain is drawn from a study of PD-1 blockade in classical Hodgkin lymphoma. General study results and limits: Compared with healthy donors, newly diagnosed patients reportedly showed lower baseline TCR diversity.

About this clone itself: Its antigen is as yet unknown.

Generated by immunoSEQ multiplex PCR, the TCRdb table keeps only in-frame clones and is missing some. The sample shows about 33,000 clones, 94% of them seen only once. There are 16 residues in the CDR3. Germline V gene sequence: CDR1 SNHLY, CDR2 FYNNEI. Trimming removed 4 bases at V and 3 bases at J, with 15 bases between. The time point here: newly diagnosed, previously untreated cHL patient sample. The source is a human donor with classical Hodgkin lymphoma. This rearrangement joins TRBV2 to TRBJ2-2; D may be TRBD1 or TRBD2 (5 bases each). Sequencing used peripheral blood mononuclear cells (PBMCs). The CDR3 nucleotides are TGTGCCAGCAGTGCGAGGGGTTGGTGGGACACCGGGGAGCTGTTTTTT. Protein product: CASSARGWWDTGELFF.